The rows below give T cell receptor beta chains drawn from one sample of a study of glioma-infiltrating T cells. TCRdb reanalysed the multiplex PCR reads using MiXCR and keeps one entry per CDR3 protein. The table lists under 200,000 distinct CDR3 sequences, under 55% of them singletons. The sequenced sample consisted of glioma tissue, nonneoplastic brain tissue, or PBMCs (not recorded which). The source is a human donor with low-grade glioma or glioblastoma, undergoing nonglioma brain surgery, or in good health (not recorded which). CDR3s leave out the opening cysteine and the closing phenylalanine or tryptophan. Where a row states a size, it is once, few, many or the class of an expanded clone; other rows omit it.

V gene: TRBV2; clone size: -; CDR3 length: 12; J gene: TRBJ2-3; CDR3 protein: ASGRQGLEDTQY
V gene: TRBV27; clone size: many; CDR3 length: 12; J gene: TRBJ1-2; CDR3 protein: ARKLWTAPYGYT
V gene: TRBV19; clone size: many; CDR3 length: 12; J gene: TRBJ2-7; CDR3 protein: ASSIRMTTYEQY
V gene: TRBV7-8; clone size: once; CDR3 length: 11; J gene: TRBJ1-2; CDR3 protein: VSSLGGGNGYT
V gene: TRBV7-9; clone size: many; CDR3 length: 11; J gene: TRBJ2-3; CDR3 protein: ASSSLVLNTQY
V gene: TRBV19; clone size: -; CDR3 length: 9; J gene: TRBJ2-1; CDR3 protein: ASYRVDEQF
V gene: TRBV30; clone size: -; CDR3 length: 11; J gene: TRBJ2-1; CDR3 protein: AWIRTGRDEQF
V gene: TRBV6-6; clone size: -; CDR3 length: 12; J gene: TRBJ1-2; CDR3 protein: TSSRDRVDHGYT
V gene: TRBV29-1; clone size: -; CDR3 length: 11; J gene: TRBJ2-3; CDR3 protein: SVDGQSTDTQY
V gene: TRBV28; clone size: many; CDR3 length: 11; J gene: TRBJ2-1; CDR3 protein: ASSLINDAEQF
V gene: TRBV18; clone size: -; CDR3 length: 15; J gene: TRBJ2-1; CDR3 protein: ASSPPGFRASYNEQF
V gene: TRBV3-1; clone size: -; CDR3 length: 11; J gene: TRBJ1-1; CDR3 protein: ASSQVGVSGAF
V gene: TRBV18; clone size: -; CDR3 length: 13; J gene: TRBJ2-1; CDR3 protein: ASSLLAGRYNEQF
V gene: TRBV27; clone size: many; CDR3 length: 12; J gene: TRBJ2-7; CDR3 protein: ASSPFGQTYEQY
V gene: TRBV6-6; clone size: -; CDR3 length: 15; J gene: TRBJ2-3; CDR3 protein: ASRKAGTRGGTDTQY
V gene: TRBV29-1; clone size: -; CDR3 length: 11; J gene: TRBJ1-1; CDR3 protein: SADVRGDTEAF
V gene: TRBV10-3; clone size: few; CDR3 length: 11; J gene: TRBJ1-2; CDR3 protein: ATQAGTGYGYT
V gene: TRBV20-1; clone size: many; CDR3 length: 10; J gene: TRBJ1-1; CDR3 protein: GGYWGSGEAF
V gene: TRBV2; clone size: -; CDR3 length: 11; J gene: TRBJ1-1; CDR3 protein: ASSSEANTEAF
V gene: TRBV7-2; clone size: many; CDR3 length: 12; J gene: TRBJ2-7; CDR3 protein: ASSLRDATYEQY
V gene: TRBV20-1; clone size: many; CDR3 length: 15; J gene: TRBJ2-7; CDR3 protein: SALFGLAGGPSYEQY
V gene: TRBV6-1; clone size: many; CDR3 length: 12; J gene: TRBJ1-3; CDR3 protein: ATKTGFSGNTIY
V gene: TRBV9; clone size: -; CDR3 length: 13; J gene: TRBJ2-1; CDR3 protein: ASSPRGDSYNEQF
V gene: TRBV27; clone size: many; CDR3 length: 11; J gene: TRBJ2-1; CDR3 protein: ASSLSGGDEQF
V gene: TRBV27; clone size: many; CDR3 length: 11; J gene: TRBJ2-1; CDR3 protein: ASRRDQGNEQF
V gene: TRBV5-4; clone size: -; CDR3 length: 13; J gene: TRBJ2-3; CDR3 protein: ASSLAGASTDTQY
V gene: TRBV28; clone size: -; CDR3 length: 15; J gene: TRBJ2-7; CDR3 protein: ASSYHRTGTGRPEQY